The clone carrying this T cell receptor beta chain has just a few counts. Unmatched junction bases numbered 6, after V lost 5 bases and J lost 8 bases. The germline CDR1 and CDR2 sequences are MDHEN and SYDVKM. The CDR3 is made up of 15 amino acids. The data are from a study of blood T cell repertoires in COVID-19. About the research overall: PBMCs, B-cell-depleted T cells, or T cells provided the cDNA or gDNA that made up the material.

Only in-frame clones appear in the TCRdb table, and some are missing; sequencing was by immunoSEQ multiplex PCR. The table has roughly 200,000 clones, just under 80% seen once; the top ten hold 2.5% to 3.5%. Sequenced material: peripheral blood. This TCR was recovered from an elderly woman with active or convalescent COVID-19. The chain combines TRBV28 with TRBJ1-6, with 10 bases matching TRBD1. CDR3 nucleotides: TGTGCCAGCAGTCCTACTGGACAGGGGGATTCACCCCTCCACTTT. Encoded protein: CASSPTGQGDSPLHF.